This T cell receptor (beta chain) was recovered during a study of T-cell reconstitution after alpha-beta-depleted transplantation in children. Unique molecular identifiers were incorporated into the prepared TCRbeta library. In TCRdb, the PCR reads were re-called with MiXCR into one record per CDR3 protein. Of some 590,000 distinct CDR3 sequences in the sample, roughly a tenth were seen once. In germline, CDR1 is DFQATT, CDR2 SNEGSKA (reference sequence). The CDR3 consists of 15 residues. V lost 1 base and J lost 10; bases outside the gene matches: 13. This clonotype was counted a few times. The sequence was collected from a human donor who donated a stem cell graft to a child with acute myeloid leukemia. V gene TRBV20-1 combines with J gene TRBJ2-3; 8 nucleotides agree with TRBD2. This specimen was PBMCs from the stem cell graft donor, taken from the stem cell graft. The CDR3 sequence is CSARASLAGGSAQYF. DNA of the CDR3: TGCAGTGCTAGAGCTTCTCTAGCGGGTGGATCCGCGCAGTATTTT.